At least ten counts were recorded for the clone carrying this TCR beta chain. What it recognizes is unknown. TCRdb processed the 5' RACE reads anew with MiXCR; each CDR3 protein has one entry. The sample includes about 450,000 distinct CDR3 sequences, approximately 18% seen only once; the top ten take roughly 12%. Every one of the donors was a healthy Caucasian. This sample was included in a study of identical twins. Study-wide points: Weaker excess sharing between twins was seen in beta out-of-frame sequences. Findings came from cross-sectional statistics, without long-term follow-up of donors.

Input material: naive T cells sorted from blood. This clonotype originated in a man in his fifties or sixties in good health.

In DNA, the CDR3 is TGTGCCAGCAGTGACAGTCGAAGCTCCTACGAGCAGTACTTC. Protein: CASSDSRSSYEQYF. The chain employs TRBV25-1 and TRBJ2-7, with D uncertain. The V end was cut by 3 bases, the J end by 0 bases, with 9 bases between. The CDR3 length is 14 residues. Per the germline V gene, CDR1 is MGHDK and CDR2 is SYGVNS.